This TCR beta chain was sequenced during a study of T cell repertoires in cytomegalovirus infection. Study context: Public TCR beta signatures provided an indication of both CMV infection and a matching HLA type. Study results and caveats: HLA-C-restricted TCR beta clonotypes specific for CMV led the ex vivo response. Cumulated frequencies of public TCR beta families served to identify carriers of CMV plus the relevant HLA.

V was cut by 3 bases and J by 0 bases, with 6 bases left in between. Looked up from germline, CDR1 is SEHNR and CDR2 is FQNEAQ (reference sequence). The length of the CDR3 is 13 residues. TCRdb re-derived calls from the reads in MiXCR, one entry per CDR3 protein. This repertoire shows about 680,000 distinct CDR3 sequences, 20% to 25% found once; its top ten account for 8%. This clonotype was counted many times. Its target is not known. This TCR was recovered from a human donor in good health (CMV status not recorded). Some clones in this sample may be carry-over from other donors' samples. The genes are TRBV7-9 and TRBJ2-7; D perhaps matches TRBD2 (6 bases). Sequencing used CD8+ T cells from PBMCs. The CDR3 nucleotides read TGTGCCAGCAGCTTGGACTACTCCTACGAGCAGTACTTC. Encoded protein: CASSLDYSYEQYF.